A selection of T cell receptor beta chains follows, all from one sample in a study of blood T cell repertoires in COVID-19. Assay used: immunoSEQ multiplex PCR; TCRdb lists only in-frame clones, some missing. The sample has 150,000 or so clones; around 90% are singletons. Sequenced material: PBMCs or T cells enriched from blood (not recorded which). These receptors all stem from a woman aged 40 to 55 who had been exposed to COVID-19. CDR3s include the opening cysteine and the closing phenylalanine or tryptophan. A row's size may be missing; if present it is once, few, many or a size class.

clone size: .
V gene: TRBV18
CDR3 protein: CASSPGSMWGGENEQYF

clone size: .
V gene: TRBV7-3
CDR3 protein: CASSIPGQGTSDTQYF

clone size: .
V gene: TRBV6-5
CDR3 protein: CASSSTVGANTEAFF

clone size: .
V gene: TRBV11-2
CDR3 protein: CASSHRSRAGELFF

clone size: .
V gene: TRBV7-9
CDR3 protein: CASSERGGTEAFF

clone size: .
V gene: TRBV29-1
CDR3 protein: CSVVGGAYEQYF

clone size: few
V gene: TRBV28
CDR3 protein: CASSPPGQGEQPQHF

clone size: .
V gene: TRBV29-1
CDR3 protein: CSADGGGGNTIYF

clone size: .
V gene: TRBV7-9
CDR3 protein: CASSSRVETQYF

clone size: .
V gene: TRBV19
CDR3 protein: CASSSLSSRRAGELFF

clone size: once
V gene: TRBV29-1
CDR3 protein: CSVQQGSNQPQHF

clone size: .
V gene: TRBV5-1
CDR3 protein: CASRGNTAGEKLFF